The 5 T cell receptor beta chains given below trace back to one sample, sequenced in a study of cytomegalovirus exposure and HLA in healthy donors. Primers included in the PCR were 60 Vbeta and 13 Jbeta primers. The protocol was immunoSEQ multiplex PCR, while the TCRdb copy is restricted to in-frame clones and leaves out a portion. The repertoire holds some 83,000 clones, with 70% to 75% as singletons. Sequenced input: PBMCs. These receptors originate from a man in his sixties in good health and CMV-seronegative.

This clone was seen only once. The chain links TRBV4-1 to TRBJ2-1; no definite D call. This CDR3 comprises 13 residues. The V and J ends lost 2 bases and 6 bases respectively, with 8 bases between them. The V gene's germline CDR1 is MGHRA and CDR2 YSYEKL. CDR3 region: CASSQPLSNEQFF. CDR3 in DNA: TGCGCCAGCAGCCAACCTCTAAGCAATGAGCAGTTCTTC.

The chain uses TRBV10-3 and TRBJ2-5; perhaps TRBD2 as D (6 bases). Germline V gene lookup returns CDR1 ENHRY and CDR2 SYGVKD. This CDR3 comprises 11 residues. Trimming left V 6 bases short and J 11 bases short, with 13 bases between. The CDR3 bases are TGTGCCATCAGCCCATCGGGAGAGCAGTACTTC. This encodes CAISPSGEQYF.

V and J are TRBV9 and TRBJ2-3, with D possibly matching TRBD1 (6 bases). This CDR3 has 15 amino acids. Germline CDR1 is SGDLS and CDR2 is YYNGEE. Trimming took 0 bases from V and 4 from J, leaving 12 bases between them. The CDR3 DNA reads TGTGCCAGCAGCGTAGTGGGGGCCGGGGCAGATACGCAGTATTTT. This encodes CASSVVGAGADTQYF.

CDR3 DNA sequence: TGTGCCAGCAGCGTAGGTTTCTCAGCGGTCACAGATACGCAGTATTTT. Protein: CASSVGFSAVTDTQYF. V is TRBV9 and J is TRBJ2-3; tentative D call: TRBD2 (5 bases). The CDR3 is 16 residues long. CDR1 is SGDLS, CDR2 YYNGEE, per germline. V lost 0 bases to trimming and J lost 2 bases, with 13 bases between them.

The chain couples TRBV25-1 to TRBJ1-1; a possible D gene is TRBD1 (5 bases). V gave up 7 bases and J gave up 0 bases, with 9 bases separating them. Germline assignment: CDR1 MGHDK and CDR2 SYGVNS. The CDR3 loop spans 13 amino acids. The CDR3 nucleotides are TGTGCCAGCACGGACATCCTGAACACTGAAGCTTTCTTT. As protein: CASTDILNTEAFF.